Sequencing of this T cell receptor (beta chain) was carried out in a study of T cells in Graves' hyperthyroidism and ophthalmopathy. The CDR3 is 15 residues long. From germline, CDR1 is SGHKS and CDR2 YYEKEE (reference sequence). The germline V and J ends were trimmed by 0 bases and 3 bases, with 10 bases remaining between them. Enrolled ophthalmopathy patients presented with a Clinical Activity Score of at least 3, a NOSPECS grade of at least 4, and disease duration under 3 months. Amplified regions were TCR beta CDR3 sequences from RNA transcripts. Using the HTBI primer set, a first-round RT-PCR was run on the TCR CDR3. TCRdb analysed the multiplex PCR reads with MiXCR anew, one entry per CDR3 protein. The sample lists around 600,000 distinct CDR3 sequences, about a sixth occurring once.

The specimen was blood. This receptor was obtained from a woman aged 40-49 years with Graves' ophthalmopathy. V and J are TRBV5-5 and TRBJ1-5; D not resolved. The DNA of the CDR3 is TGTGCCAGCAGCTTGGTCCAGAATTCCAATCAGCCCCAGCATTTT. Protein: CASSLVQNSNQPQHF. Full variable domain (remainder filled in from reference TRBV5-5 and TRBJ1-5): DAGVTQSPTHLIKTRGQQVTLRCSPISGHKSVSWYQQVLGQGPQFIFQYYEKEERGRGNFPDRFSARQFPNYSSELNVNALLLGDSALYLCASSLVQNSNQPQHFGDGTRLSIL.